Presented here are 26 T cell receptor beta chains from one specimen sequenced in a study of blood T cell repertoires in COVID-19. Measured with immunoSEQ multiplex PCR; TCRdb has only the in-frame clones, and not every one. Among around 250,000 clones listed, approximately 82% were seen once. Sequenced input: peripheral blood. Receptors originate from a woman aged 18-30 years with acute or convalescent COVID-19.

The rearrangement uses TRBV29-1 and TRBJ2-3; 10 bases line up with TRBD2. The germline CDR1 and CDR2 sequences are SQVTM and ANQGSEA. CDR3 length: 15 residues. V was pared by 1 base and J by 2 bases, with 3 bases of the junction left unmatched. The CDR3 protein is CSVEVSGRVTDTQYF. DNA of the CDR3: TGCAGCGTTGAAGTGAGCGGGAGGGTCACAGATACGCAGTATTTT.

The chain employs TRBV25-1 and TRBJ1-2, with D perhaps TRBD1 (5 bases). The CDR3 consists of 16 residues. Trimming left V 1 base short and J 4 bases short, with 16 bases between. Germline V gene data show CDR1 as MGHDK and CDR2 as SYGVNS. The CDR3 protein is CASSELDTIMGYGYTF. CDR3 bases: TGTGCCAGCAGTGAATTGGACACAATTATGGGCTATGGCTACACCTTC.

V and J are TRBV5-6 and TRBJ2-3, with a weak D call TRBD1 (6 bases). The V end was cut by 4 bases, the J end by 3 bases, with 15 bases between. The CDR3 runs to 15 residues. CDR1 SGHDT and CDR2 YYEEEE come from the germline V gene. CDR3 coding DNA: TGTGCCAGCAGCCGCACAGGGAGCGGTACAGATACGCAGTATTTT. The encoded protein is CASSRTGSGTDTQYF.

The rearrangement uses TRBV10-3 and TRBJ2-2; TRBD1 is a possible D gene (6 bases). With 3 bases removed from V and 5 bases from J, the gap between germline ends came to 16 bases. Germline V gene data show CDR1 as ENHRY and CDR2 as SYGVKD. The CDR3 loop spans 16 amino acids. The CDR3: CAISDAGALRTGELFF. The CDR3, as DNA: TGTGCCATCAGTGACGCAGGGGCCTTAAGGACCGGGGAGCTGTTTTTT.

V is TRBV20-1 and J is TRBJ2-7, with TRBD1 matching over 7 bases. V was pared by 3 bases and J by 5 bases, with 13 bases of the junction left unmatched. CDR1 is DFQATT, CDR2 SNEGSKA, per germline (reference sequence). There are 15 residues in the CDR3. This CDR3 reads CSASGETTGWDEQYF. As DNA, the CDR3 is TGCAGTGCTAGTGGGGAGACGACAGGGTGGGACGAGCAGTACTTC.

The genes are TRBV5-1 and TRBJ1-1; maybe TRBD1 (5 bases). CDR1 is SGHRS, CDR2 YFSETQ, per germline. Trimming stripped 4 bases from V and 5 bases from J, with 15 bases between. CDR3 length equals 14 residues. The CDR3 bases are TGCGCCAGCAGCCCAGGGATTAGAAAAACTGAAGCTTTCTTT. Residues: CASSPGIRKTEAFF.

CDR3 nucleotides: TGTGCCTGGAGCCAACGGACAGCAAACTACGAGCAGTACTTC. Translation gives CAWSQRTANYEQYF. The V and J genes are TRBV30 and TRBJ2-7; D is perhaps TRBD1 (6 bases). V was clipped by 3 bases and J by 3 bases, with 15 bases between them. In germline, CDR1 is GTSNPN, CDR2 SVGIG (reference sequence). The CDR3 loop spans 14 amino acids. The variable domain in full, with the rest retrieved from reference TRBV30 and TRBJ2-7, is SQTIHQWPATLVQPVGSPLSLECTVEGTSNPNLYWYRQAAGRGLQLLFYSVGIGQISSEVPQNLSASRPQDRQFILSSKKLLLSDSGFYLCAWSQRTANYEQYFGPGTRLTVT.

The CDR3 nucleotides read TGTGCCACCAGCAGGACAGGCCGTAACACTGAAGCTTTCTTT. Amino acid sequence: CATSRTGRNTEAFF. V is TRBV15 and J is TRBJ1-1; tentative D call: TRBD1 (6 bases). CDR3 length: 14 amino acids. V shed 3 bases and J shed 2 bases, with 10 bases lying between them. The germline gives CDR1 LNHNV, CDR2 YYDKDF (reference sequence).

The chain couples TRBV4-3 to TRBJ1-2; 10 bases are shared with TRBD1. The ends lost 6 bases at V and 6 bases at J; junction bases unmatched: 4. CDR1 and CDR2 from the germline V gene are LGHNA and YSLEER. The CDR3 sequence is 13 residues long. CDR3 sequence (DNA): TGCGCCAGCAGTCGTGGGACAGGGGATGGCTACACCTTC. This encodes CASSRGTGDGYTF.

V and J are TRBV3-1 (or the pseudogene TRBV3-2) and TRBJ1-6; D unclear. Trimming took off 9 bases at V and 2 bases at J, with 11 bases between the two ends. The CDR3 sequence is 14 residues long. Germline V gene lookup returns CDR1 LGHDT and CDR2 YNNKEL (reference sequence). CDR3 sequence: CASSGEPYNSPLHF. CDR3 bases: TGTGCCAGTAGCGGGGAGCCCTATAATTCACCCCTCCACTTT.

This chain joins TRBV2 and TRBJ2-3, with a tentative D call TRBD2 (6 bases). CDR1 and CDR2 (germline): SNHLY, FYNNEI. The length of the CDR3 is 17 residues. Between the trimmed V and J ends, which lost 7 bases and 0 bases, there was a span of 20 bases. CDR3 sequence reads: CASKPPEKRVSTDTQYF. CDR3 coding DNA: TGTGCCAGCAAACCCCCCGAGAAGCGGGTAAGCACAGATACGCAGTATTTT.

The rearrangement joins TRBV14 to TRBJ1-2; 11 nucleotides line up with TRBD1. Trimming at V came to 1 base and at J to 8 bases, leaving 3 bases not matched to a gene. There are 14 residues in the CDR3. Germline CDR1 is SGHDN and CDR2 is FVKESK. The CDR3 protein is CASSQGTGGDGYTF. In nucleotides, the CDR3 is TGTGCCAGCAGCCAAGGGACAGGGGGCGACGGCTACACCTTC.

This chain joins TRBV6-5 and TRBJ1-1; possible D gene TRBD1, 6 bases. V lost 6 bases and J lost 1, with 9 bases in between. From germline, CDR1 is MNHEY and CDR2 SVGAGI. The CDR3 covers 13 residues. CDR3 DNA sequence: TGTGCCAGCAGAAAGACAGGGAACACTGAAGCTTTCTTT. Its protein is CASRKTGNTEAFF.

The V call is TRBV6-5, the J call TRBJ1-6; 7 bases line up with TRBD1. The V and J ends lost 6 bases and 8 bases, in that order; junction bases with no gene match: 4. The CDR3 runs 13 residues. Germline assignment: CDR1 MNHEY and CDR2 SVGAGI. The DNA of the CDR3 is TGTGCCAGCAGGCAAAGGGGGCATTCACCCCTCCACTTT. Protein product: CASRQRGHSPLHF.

V and J are TRBV5-4 and TRBJ1-4; D call uncertain. The CDR3 spans 14 residues. In germline, CDR1 is SGHNT, CDR2 YYREEE (reference sequence). V was trimmed by 0 bases and J by 8 bases, leaving 11 bases between them. CDR3 sequence (DNA): TGTGCCAGCAGCTTGGAAGGGAGGGCGGAAAAACTGTTTTTT. Translation: CASSLEGRAEKLFF.

The table lists this clone with a count of one. This chain links TRBV6-2 or TRBV6-3 with TRBJ2-1, with D perhaps matching TRBD1 (5 bases). Germline CDR1 reads MNHEY; CDR2 reads SVGEGT. V was clipped by 5 bases and J by 9 bases, with 20 bases between them. The CDR3 has 15 residues. CDR3 loop: CASSGRARIWGEQFF. The DNA for the CDR3 is TGTGCCAGCAGTGGCAGGGCAAGAATCTGGGGTGAGCAGTTCTTC.

In this sample, this clone turned up once. The chain has TRBV18 and TRBJ1-6, with 8 bases matching TRBD1. The CDR3 has 15 amino acids. V gave up 3 bases and J gave up 10 bases; unmatched junction bases: 8. Germline CDR1 is KGHSH and CDR2 is LQKENI. As DNA, the CDR3 is TGTGCCAGCTCACCTACGGGACAGGTCATGTCACCCCTCCACTTT. Translation gives CASSPTGQVMSPLHF.

This clone turned up a few times. The rearrangement uses TRBV5-1 and TRBJ1-4, with D unclear. Trimming cost V 5 bases and J 0 bases, with 14 bases left between them. Looked up from germline, CDR1 is SGHRS and CDR2 is YFSETQ. This CDR3 comprises 16 residues. CDR3 loop: CASRGSFGTTNEKLFF. The CDR3 DNA reads TGCGCCAGCAGGGGGAGTTTTGGAACAACTAATGAAAAACTGTTTTTT. Combining the CDR3 with reference TRBV5-1 and TRBJ1-4 gives the whole variable domain KAGVTQTPRYLIKTRGQQVTLSCSPISGHRSVSWYQQTPGQGLQFLFEYFSETQRNKGNFPGRFSGRQFSNSRSEMNVSTLELGDSALYLCASRGSFGTTNEKLFFGSGTQLSVL.

This chain joins TRBV28 and TRBJ1-1, with TRBD1 matching over 11 bases. V shed 3 bases and J 3 bases; nucleotides not matched to a gene: 12. This CDR3 is built from 18 residues. Germline V gene data show CDR1 as MDHEN and CDR2 as SYDVKM. DNA of the CDR3: TGTGCCAGCAGTTTTAGGTCGAGGACAGGGGGCGCAGACACTGAAGCTTTCTTT. This translates into CASSFRSRTGGADTEAFF.

This chain links TRBV7-2 with TRBJ2-7; TRBD1 matches 7 bases. The J segment lost 7 bases and the V segment lost 1 base, leaving 13 bases of the junction unmatched. Looked up from germline, CDR1 is SGHTA and CDR2 is FQGNSA. This CDR3 is 16 amino acids long. CDR3 DNA sequence: TGTGCCAGCAGCTTAGGAGGGACAGCCACAAGGTTGGAGCAGTACTTC. Its translation is CASSLGGTATRLEQYF.

The rearrangement uses TRBV9 and TRBJ2-5; TRBD1 aligns across 8 bases. Germline CDR1 is SGDLS and CDR2 is YYNGEE. The CDR3 length is 16 residues. V shed 0 bases and J 2 bases; nucleotides not matched to a gene: 6. The CDR3 region is CASSVAGGQGQETQYF. CDR3 nucleotides: TGTGCCAGCAGCGTAGCTGGTGGACAGGGTCAAGAGACCCAGTACTTC.

The J gene is TRBJ2-7, the V gene TRBV28; no clear D gene. Germline assignment: CDR1 MDHEN and CDR2 SYDVKM. CDR3 length: 14 amino acids. With 1 base removed from V and 4 bases from J, the gap between germline ends came to 11 bases. DNA of the CDR3: TGTGCCAGCAGTTTATCCGTAAGCAAATACGAGCAGTACTTC. This codes for CASSLSVSKYEQYF.

The V call is TRBV30, the J call TRBJ1-5, with a possible D match to TRBD1 (5 bases). Trimming stripped 3 bases from V and 0 bases from J, with 15 bases between. The CDR3 spans 16 residues. Germline assignment: CDR1 GTSNPN and CDR2 SVGIG (reference sequence). The CDR3 spells CAWRDAGGYSNQPQHF. The CDR3 coding sequence is TGTGCCTGGAGGGACGCGGGGGGGTATAGCAATCAGCCCCAGCATTTT.

The rearrangement uses TRBV5-1 and TRBJ2-3, with 7 bases that match TRBD2. This CDR3 is 14 amino acids long. The germline gives CDR1 SGHRS, CDR2 YFSETQ. V dropped 2 bases and J dropped 5; count of bases not matched to a gene: 5. CDR3 region: CASSLQAGKDTQYF. CDR3 nucleotides: TGCGCCAGCAGCTTACAAGCGGGAAAAGATACGCAGTATTTT.

The chain recombines TRBV5-1 with TRBJ1-2; 8 nucleotides line up with TRBD1. This CDR3 has 14 residues. Germline V lookup: CDR1 SGHRS, CDR2 YFSETQ. Trimming removed 4 bases from V and 7 bases from J; junction bases left unmatched: 9. CDR3 amino acids: CASSVNQGAVGYTF. CDR3 bases: TGCGCCAGCAGCGTAAATCAGGGGGCAGTTGGCTACACCTTC.

In nucleotides, the CDR3 is TGTGCCCAAACTAGCCAGGGTTACAATGAGCAGTTCTTC. It encodes CAQTSQGYNEQFF. The chain is built from TRBV6-8 and TRBJ2-1; possibly TRBD2 for D (6 bases). CDR1 is MNHGY, CDR2 SAAAGT, per germline. Trimming stripped 11 bases from V and 4 bases from J, with 15 bases between. The CDR3 contains 13 residues.